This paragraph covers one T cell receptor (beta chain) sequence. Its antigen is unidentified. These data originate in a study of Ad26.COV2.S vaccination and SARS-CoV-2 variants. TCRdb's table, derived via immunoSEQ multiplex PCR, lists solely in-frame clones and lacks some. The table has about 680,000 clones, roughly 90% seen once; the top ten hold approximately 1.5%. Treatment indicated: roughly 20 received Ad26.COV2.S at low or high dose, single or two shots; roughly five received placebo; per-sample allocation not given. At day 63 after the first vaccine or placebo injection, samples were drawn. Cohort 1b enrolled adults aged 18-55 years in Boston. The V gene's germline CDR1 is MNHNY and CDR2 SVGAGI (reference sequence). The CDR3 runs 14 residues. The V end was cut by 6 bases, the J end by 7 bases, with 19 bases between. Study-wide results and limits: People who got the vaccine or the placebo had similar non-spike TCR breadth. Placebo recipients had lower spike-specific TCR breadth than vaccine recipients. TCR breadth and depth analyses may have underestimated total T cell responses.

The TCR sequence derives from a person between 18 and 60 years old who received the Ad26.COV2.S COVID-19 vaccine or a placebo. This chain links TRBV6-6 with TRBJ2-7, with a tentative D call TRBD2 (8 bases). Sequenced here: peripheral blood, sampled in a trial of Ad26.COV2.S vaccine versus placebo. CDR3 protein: CASSPEGAGGEQYF. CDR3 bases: TGTGCCAGCAGCCCGGAGGGGGCGGGAGGAGAGCAGTACTTC.